This record covers a single T cell receptor (beta chain). Measured with immunoSEQ multiplex PCR; TCRdb has only the in-frame clones, and not every one. The repertoire holds around 77,000 clones, with around 92% as singletons. The sample comes from a study of OX40 agonist ivuxolimab in advanced cancers. The material sequenced was CD4+ or CD8+ T cells sorted from blood, taken in a trial of the OX40 agonist ivuxolimab. The sequence derives from an adult with an advanced solid tumor such as melanoma, head and neck, liver or kidney cancer.

The chain's CDR3 is CAISESMATGGKEKLFF. The DNA for the CDR3 is TGTGCCATCAGTGAGTCGATGGCAACAGGGGGCAAAGAAAAACTGTTTTTT. V usage is TRBV10-3 and J usage is TRBJ1-4, with 9 bases aligning to TRBD1. CDR3 length equals 17 residues. V was clipped by 0 bases and J by 8 bases; unmatched bases: 10. Germline V lookup: CDR1 ENHRY, CDR2 SYGVKD.